This is a list of T cell receptor beta chains from one sample in a study of T cell responses to AZD1222 COVID-19 vaccine. Method: immunoSEQ multiplex PCR; TCRdb's copy keeps in-frame clones and lacks some. The sample yields roughly 180,000 clones, 90% seen once. The sample consisted of peripheral blood, taken on day 0 of AZD1222 vaccination. Receptors originate from an adult in good health. The CDR3 runs from the conserved cysteine through the conserved F or W. The order of the fields is CDR3 protein, CDR3 DNA, V gene, clone size, D gene, J gene. D genes are given only for firm matches. Clone size is not always given. Where it is, it says once, few, many or a class for expanded clones.

CASSLYSGAQETQYF | TGTGCCAGCAGCTTGTACTCAGGGGCGCAAGAGACCCAGTACTTC | TRBV7-3 | few | NA | TRBJ2-5
CASSLLAGVYNEQFF | TGTGCCAGCAGCTTGCTAGCGGGAGTCTACAATGAGCAGTTCTTC | TRBV7-2 | NA | TRBD2 | TRBJ2-1
CASSRTGGSSYNSPLHF | TGTGCCAGCAGCCGGACAGGGGGAAGCTCCTATAATTCACCCCTCCACTTT | TRBV7-9 | NA | TRBD1 | TRBJ1-6
CASSLSISGRQETQYF | TGTGCCAGCAGCCTATCAATTAGCGGGAGACAAGAGACCCAGTACTTC | TRBV7-2 | NA | TRBD2 | TRBJ2-5
CAWSVEGGKLFF | TGTGCCTGGAGTGTGGAGGGTGGAAAACTGTTTTTT | TRBV30 | NA | NA | TRBJ1-4
CAWSVNSNQPQHF | TGTGCCTGGAGTGTTAATAGCAATCAGCCCCAGCATTTT | TRBV30 | NA | NA | TRBJ1-5
CASSASGTGFYEQYF | TGTGCCAGCAGCGCGTCCGGGACAGGATTTTACGAGCAGTACTTC | TRBV5-5 | NA | TRBD1 | TRBJ2-7
CASSREGTGGFNEQFF | TGTGCCAGCAGCCGTGAAGGAACGGGGGGGTTCAATGAGCAGTTCTTC | TRBV7-2 | NA | TRBD2 | TRBJ2-1
CASSVGTGGTEAFF | TGTGCCAGCAGCGTAGGGACAGGGGGCACTGAAGCTTTCTTT | TRBV9 | few | TRBD1 | TRBJ1-1
CASSLPPGDTQYF | TGTGCCAGCAGCTTACCTCCGGGGGATACGCAGTATTTT | TRBV12-3/TRBV12-4 | once | NA | TRBJ2-3
CASRTRDSSSYEQYF | TGTGCCAGTAGAACCCGGGACAGTAGCTCCTACGAGCAGTACTTC | TRBV19 | NA | TRBD1 | TRBJ2-7
CAWSQGTLGTEAFF | TGTGCCTGGAGTCAAGGAACTTTAGGGACTGAAGCTTTCTTT | TRBV30 | NA | NA | TRBJ1-1
CSVRAGETQYF | TGCAGTGTCCGGGCGGGAGAGACCCAGTACTTC | TRBV20-1 | NA | NA | TRBJ2-5
CASSSSGQGLNTEAFF | TGTGCCAGCAGCAGTTCTGGACAGGGGCTTAACACTGAAGCTTTCTTT | TRBV28 | NA | TRBD1 | TRBJ1-1
CASSSTGTGGRANYGYTF | TGTGCCAGCAGCTCGACAGGGACAGGGGGCCGAGCTAACTATGGCTACACCTTC | TRBV5-5 | NA | TRBD1 | TRBJ1-2
CASSLEEIGAYGYTF | TGTGCCAGCAGCTTAGAAGAGATTGGGGCCTATGGCTACACCTTC | TRBV7-2 | once | NA | TRBJ1-2
CGNGGTQPQHF | TGCGGAAACGGGGGGACTCAGCCCCAGCATTTT | TRBV10-1 | NA | NA | TRBJ1-5
CATSIHGDIPDTQYF | TGTGCCACCAGCATACACGGGGACATCCCTGATACGCAGTATTTT | TRBV15 | NA | NA | TRBJ2-3
CSVEVAGGTDTQYF | TGCAGCGTTGAAGTGGCCGGAGGCACAGATACGCAGTATTTT | TRBV29-1 | NA | NA | TRBJ2-3
CASSPGGRDEQFF | TGTGCCAGCAGCCCGGGGGGGAGGGATGAGCAGTTCTTC | TRBV5-4 | NA | TRBD2 | TRBJ2-1
CASSPKGGVSYEQYF | TGTGCCAGCAGCCCGAAGGGCGGGGTAAGCTACGAGCAGTACTTC | TRBV9 | NA | NA | TRBJ2-7
CASGVTSSVTGELFF | TGCGCCAGCGGGGTCACTAGCAGCGTCACCGGGGAGCTGTTTTTT | TRBV4-3 | NA | NA | TRBJ2-2
CASSRDYGYTF | TGTGCCAGCAGTCGGGACTATGGCTACACCTTC | TRBV6-5 | once | NA | TRBJ1-2
CASSPGAYNYGYTF | TGTGCCAGCAGTCCAGGGGCCTATAACTATGGCTACACCTTC | TRBV6-2/TRBV6-3 | NA | NA | TRBJ1-2
CASSLGPKWGTSGFSTDTQYF | TGCGCCAGCAGCTTGGGACCCAAATGGGGGACTAGCGGCTTTAGCACAGATACGCAGTATTTT | TRBV5-1 | NA | TRBD2 | TRBJ2-3
CASSIRVREKLFF | TGTGCCAGTAGTATCAGGGTACGGGAAAAACTGTTTTTT | TRBV19 | NA | NA | TRBJ1-4
CASSYPDGDTQYF | TGTGCCAGCAGCTACCCGGACGGGGATACGCAGTATTTT | TRBV4-2 | NA | NA | TRBJ2-3
CASSPRTGGYGYTF | TGTGCCAGCAGCCCAAGGACAGGGGGTTATGGCTACACCTTC | TRBV7-2 | once | TRBD1 | TRBJ1-2
CATGTASNYGYTF | TGTGCCACCGGGACGGCCTCTAACTATGGCTACACCTTC | TRBV28 | NA | NA | TRBJ1-2
CAWGGGLNQPQHF | TGTGCCTGGGGTGGGGGGCTGAATCAGCCCCAGCATTTT | TRBV30 | NA | NA | TRBJ1-5
CASRKLGAHSGNTIYF | TGTGCCAGCCGGAAGCTCGGGGCCCACTCTGGAAACACCATATATTTT | TRBV5-5 | NA | NA | TRBJ1-3
CASSEGAIRTGELFF | TGTGCCAGCAGTGAGGGGGCGATACGGACCGGGGAGCTGTTTTTT | TRBV6-1 | once | NA | TRBJ2-2